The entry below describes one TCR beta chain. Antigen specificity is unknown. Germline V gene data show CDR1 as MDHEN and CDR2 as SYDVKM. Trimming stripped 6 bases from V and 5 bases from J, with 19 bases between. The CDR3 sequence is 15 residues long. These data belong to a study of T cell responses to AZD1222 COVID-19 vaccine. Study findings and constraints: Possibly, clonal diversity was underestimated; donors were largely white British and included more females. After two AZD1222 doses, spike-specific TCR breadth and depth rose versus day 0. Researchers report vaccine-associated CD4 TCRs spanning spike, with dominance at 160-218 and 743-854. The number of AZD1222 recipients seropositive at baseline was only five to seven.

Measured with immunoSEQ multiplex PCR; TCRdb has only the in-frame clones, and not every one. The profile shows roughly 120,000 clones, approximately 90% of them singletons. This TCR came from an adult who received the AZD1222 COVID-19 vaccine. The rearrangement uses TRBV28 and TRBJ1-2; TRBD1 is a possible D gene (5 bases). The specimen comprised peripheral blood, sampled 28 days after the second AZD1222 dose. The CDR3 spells CASRSGRELPYGYTF. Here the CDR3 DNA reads TGTGCCAGCAGGTCGGGACGGGAGCTCCCTTATGGCTACACCTTC.